Listed below are T cell receptor beta chains from one sample, sequenced in a study of shared clonotypes between healthy human individuals. TCRdb's table, derived via immunoSEQ multiplex PCR, lists solely in-frame clones and lacks some. This repertoire shows around 1.9 million clones, approximately 94% found once; its top ten account for more than 1.5%. The sample consisted of naive CD8+ T cells from PBMCs. These receptors were collected from a young man in good health. Some clones in this sample may be carry-over from other donors' samples. The CDR3 runs from the conserved cysteine through the conserved F or W. The order of the fields is D gene, CDR3 length, V gene, clone size, J gene, CDR3 protein, CDR3 DNA. D genes are given only for firm matches. The listing skips clone size in some rows; elsewhere it reads once, few, many or a size class.

NA	13	TRBV27	NA	TRBJ2-2	CASSSQPTGELFF	TGTGCCAGCAGTTCCCAACCCACCGGGGAGCTGTTTTTT
TRBD1	15	TRBV27	NA	TRBJ2-2	CASSFRDRDLRELFF	TGTGCCAGCAGTTTTAGGGACAGGGATTTGCGGGAGCTGTTTTTT
TRBD1	12	TRBV7-9	few	TRBJ1-1	CASSRDRGLAFF	TGTGCCAGCAGCCGGGACAGGGGGTTAGCTTTCTTT
NA	15	TRBV27	NA	TRBJ2-1	CASSYGIGGADEQFF	TGTGCCAGCAGTTATGGGATCGGGGGAGCAGACGAGCAGTTCTTC
NA	13	TRBV4-1	NA	TRBJ2-5	CASSLVEKETQYF	TGCGCCAGCAGCCTTGTGGAGAAAGAGACCCAGTACTTC
NA	16	TRBV7-6	once	TRBJ1-2	CASSPNSPGPNYGYTF	TGTGCCAGCAGCCCCAACTCCCCGGGCCCCAACTATGGCTACACCTTC
NA	17	TRBV29-1	NA	TRBJ1-1	CSVEIRGAMSWNTEAFF	TGCAGCGTTGAGATAAGGGGGGCTATGTCCTGGAACACTGAAGCTTTCTTT
NA	18	TRBV4-1	once	TRBJ2-1	CASSQDELGHRSHNEQFF	TGCGCCAGCAGCCAAGACGAACTGGGACACCGGAGTCACAATGAGCAGTTCTTC
NA	15	TRBV9	NA	TRBJ2-2	CASSLFDGSSGELFF	TGTGCCAGCAGCCTCTTCGACGGGTCTTCCGGGGAGCTGTTTTTT
NA	13	TRBV2	NA	TRBJ2-2	CASSDRGPGELFF	TGTGCCAGCAGTGACAGGGGTCCCGGGGAGCTGTTTTTT
NA	16	TRBV27	NA	TRBJ1-1	CASSLGVGPRGTEAFF	TGTGCCAGCAGTTTAGGGGTGGGACCGCGGGGCACTGAAGCTTTCTTT
TRBD2	12	TRBV29-1	NA	TRBJ2-1	CSVVGAGGEQFF	TGCAGCGTTGTCGGAGCGGGAGGTGAGCAGTTCTTC
TRBD1	16	TRBV27	NA	TRBJ2-7	CASSLISFGTEHEQYF	TGTGCCAGCAGTTTAATTAGCTTCGGGACAGAGCACGAGCAGTACTTC
NA	13	TRBV28	NA	TRBJ2-7	CASSWAGAYEQYF	TGTGCCAGCAGTTGGGCAGGGGCATACGAGCAGTACTTC
NA	15	TRBV4-3	NA	TRBJ2-7	CASSQEGDSSYEQYF	TGCGCCAGCAGCCAAGAAGGAGACAGCTCCTACGAGCAGTACTTC
TRBD2	16	TRBV19	NA	TRBJ2-1	CASSIVGLAAYNEQFF	TGTGCCAGTAGTATTGTTGGGCTAGCGGCGTACAATGAGCAGTTCTTC
NA	12	TRBV10-3	NA	TRBJ2-1	CAISELGRQVFF	TGTGCCATCAGTGAGTTGGGGAGGCAGGTGTTCTTC
NA	20	TRBV4-1	once	TRBJ1-1	CASSQEEPRRLADWNTEAFF	TGCGCCAGCAGCCAAGAGGAGCCTCGACGCCTGGCCGATTGGAACACTGAAGCTTTCTTT
NA	13	TRBV27	NA	TRBJ1-1	CATANFGYTEAFF	TGTGCCACCGCAAATTTCGGGTACACTGAAGCTTTCTTT
NA	14	TRBV5-1	NA	TRBJ2-7	CASSWGDSSYEQYF	TGCGCCAGCAGCTGGGGTGACAGCTCCTACGAGCAGTACTTC
NA	17	TRBV28	NA	TRBJ1-4	CASSPQGRGATNEKLFF	TGTGCCAGCAGTCCACAGGGTAGGGGCGCAACTAATGAAAAACTGTTTTTT
NA	13	TRBV27	NA	TRBJ2-3	CASSLGPTDTQYF	TGTGCCAGCAGTTTAGGGCCCACAGATACGCAGTATTTT
TRBD2	16	TRBV15	NA	TRBJ2-2	CATSRDRSLAGGELFF	TGTGCCACCAGCAGAGATCGAAGTCTAGCGGGAGGGGAGCTGTTTTTT
TRBD1	18	TRBV28	NA	TRBJ1-3	CASSWEPGTVGYGNTIYF	TGTGCCAGCAGCTGGGAACCAGGGACAGTAGGTTATGGAAACACCATATATTTT
TRBD1	17	TRBV10-3	NA	TRBJ1-2	CAISETKTGGSNYGYTF	TGTGCCATCAGTGAGACAAAAACAGGGGGCTCTAACTATGGCTACACCTTC
NA	10	TRBV6-5	once	TRBJ1-1	CASRVREAFF	TGTGCCAGCAGGGTCCGTGAAGCTTTCTTT
TRBD2	19	TRBV5-1	NA	TRBJ2-1	CASSLDSRYSGDIYNEQFF	TGCGCCAGCAGCTTGGATTCCCGTTATAGCGGGGATATCTACAATGAGCAGTTCTTC
NA	18	TRBV6-1	NA	TRBJ1-1	CASSEAVGRALPNTEAFF	TGTGCCAGCAGTGAAGCGGTGGGCAGGGCCCTACCGAACACTGAAGCTTTCTTT
TRBD2	15	TRBV10-3	NA	TRBJ2-1	CAISENSGSYNEQFF	TGTGCCATCAGTGAGAATAGCGGGTCCTACAATGAGCAGTTCTTC
TRBD2	15	TRBV28	NA	TRBJ2-7	CASRPTSGSPRSQYF	TGTGCCAGCAGACCCACTAGCGGGAGTCCCCGGTCGCAGTACTTC
NA	13	TRBV2	NA	TRBJ1-5	CASSWTDNQPQHF	TGTGCCAGCAGTTGGACAGACAATCAGCCCCAGCATTTT
TRBD1	14	TRBV7-9	NA	TRBJ2-3	CASRKDRDPDTQYF	TGTGCCAGCAGGAAGGACAGGGACCCAGATACGCAGTATTTT
NA	14	TRBV27	NA	TRBJ2-7	CASRTGTSDSEQYF	TGTGCCAGCAGGACCGGGACAAGTGATTCCGAGCAGTACTTC
NA	16	TRBV7-6	NA	TRBJ1-2	CASSARAGPGRYGYTF	TGTGCCAGCAGCGCAAGGGCCGGGCCGGGTCGGTATGGCTACACCTTC
TRBD2	15	TRBV7-8	NA	TRBJ2-5	CASSRSGGYQETQYF	TGTGCCAGCAGCAGGAGCGGGGGTTACCAAGAGACCCAGTACTTC
NA	13	TRBV27	NA	TRBJ2-1	CASSSSQGYEQFF	TGTGCCAGCAGTTCGTCGCAGGGGTATGAGCAGTTCTTC
TRBD2	14	TRBV4-1	NA	TRBJ2-3	CASGTSGRKGAQYF	TGCGCCAGCGGGACTAGCGGGAGAAAAGGGGCGCAGTATTTT
NA	14	TRBV28	NA	TRBJ1-1	CASSIGGSITEAFF	TGTGCCAGCAGCATAGGGGGGAGTATCACTGAAGCTTTCTTT
NA	15	TRBV28	NA	TRBJ2-2	CASSPRLENTGELFF	TGTGCCAGCAGTCCCCGACTGGAGAACACCGGGGAGCTGTTTTTT
NA	15	TRBV10-2	NA	TRBJ1-5	CATLEGYGNNQPQHF	TGCGCCACCCTAGAAGGGTATGGAAACAATCAGCCCCAGCATTTT